The 10 T cell receptor beta chains presented below share a single source sample, sequenced in a study of identical twins. Each CDR3 protein is one row after TCRdb ran MiXCR on the 5' RACE reads. Of around 510,000 distinct CDR3 sequences listed, roughly an eighth are singletons. This sample also appeared in a second study, on yellow fever vaccine responses in identical twins.

The specimen was CD4+ T cells sorted from blood. These receptors all stem from a woman aged 18-35 years in good health.

This clonotype has only a few counts. The J gene is TRBJ2-5, the V gene TRBV4-3; 8 nucleotides agree with TRBD1. The CDR3 spans 17 residues. V shed 2 bases, J shed 5 bases, and the junction held 13 bases outside the gene matches. Germline CDR1 reads LGHNA; CDR2 reads YSLEER. As DNA, the CDR3 is TGCGCCAGCAGCCAAAAGACCGGACAGGGTACCCCCGAGACCCAGTACTTC. This encodes CASSQKTGQGTPETQYF.

This clonotype was observed a handful of times. The V call is TRBV9, the J call TRBJ2-5, with TRBD2 matching 12 bases. The CDR3 totals 17 residues. Germline CDR1 reads SGDLS; CDR2 reads YYNGEE. The ends lost 4 bases at V and 1 base at J; junction bases unmatched: 8. The CDR3, as DNA: TGTGCCAGCAGCCCCCCCGAGGGACTAGCGGGCCAAGAGACCCAGTACTTC. It translates to CASSPPEGLAGQETQYF.

Only a few counts were recorded for this clonotype. V gene TRBV24-1 combines with J gene TRBJ2-6; no reliable D call. The V and J ends lost 1 base and 0 bases respectively, with 6 bases between them. Looked up from germline, CDR1 is KGHDR and CDR2 is SFDVKD. This CDR3 spans 16 amino acids. CDR3: CATSDFTSSGANVLTF. In DNA form, the CDR3 reads TGTGCCACCAGTGATTTTACGAGCTCTGGGGCCAACGTCCTGACTTTC.

The genes are TRBV3-1 and TRBJ1-4, with D hard to call. V lost 1 base to trimming and J lost 10 bases, with 4 bases between them. There are 11 residues in the CDR3. Germline CDR1 reads LGHDT; CDR2 reads YNNKEL (reference sequence). CDR3 nucleotide sequence: TGTGCCAGCAGCCAAGCCGGAAAACTGTTTTTT. Translated: CASSQAGKLFF. Supplemented by reference TRBV3-1 and TRBJ1-4, the full variable domain reads DTAVSQTPKYLVTQMGNDKSIKCEQNLGHDTMYWYKQDSKKFLKIMFSYNNKELIINETVPNRFSPKSPDKAHLNLHINSLELGDSAVYFCASSQAGKLFFGSGTQLSVL.

J is TRBJ2-1 and V is TRBV11-2; TRBD2 matches at 11 bases. The CDR3 consists of 21 residues. With 3 bases clipped from V and 3 bases from J, the junction kept 19 bases outside the gene matches. CDR1 SGHAT and CDR2 FQNNGV come from the germline V gene. In nucleotides, the CDR3 is TGTGCCAGCAGCTTTAGTTGGGGGCTAGCGGGAGGCCAACCGCACTACAATGAGCAGTTCTTC. This translates into CASSFSWGLAGGQPHYNEQFF. The full variable domain, rest sourced from reference TRBV11-2 and TRBJ2-1, is EAGVAQSPRYKIIEKRQSVAFWCNPISGHATLYWYQQILGQGPKLLIQFQNNGVVDDSQLPKDRFSAERLKGVDSTLKIQPAKLEDSAVYLCASSFSWGLAGGQPHYNEQFFGPGTRLTVL.

This clonotype showed up just a few times. The chain joins TRBV12-3 or TRBV12-4 to TRBJ1-5; D gene ambiguous. The CDR3 extends over 13 amino acids. V was pared by 6 bases and J by 4 bases, with 10 bases between. The CDR3 reads CASRVGPNQPQHF. CDR3 in DNA: TGTGCCAGCAGAGTAGGCCCAAATCAGCCCCAGCATTTT.

This clonotype was counted only a few times. The genes are TRBV20-1 and TRBJ1-4; TRBD1 might be the D (6 bases). Trimming removed 5 bases at V and 4 bases at J, with 14 bases between. CDR3 size: 14 residues. Germline values: CDR1 DFQATT, CDR2 SNEGSKA (reference sequence). The CDR3 loop is CSAREDSRNEKLFF. CDR3 nucleotides: TGCAGTGCTCGCGAGGACAGTCGTAATGAAAAACTGTTTTTT.

The chain combines TRBV27 with TRBJ2-7, with 8 bases that match TRBD2. This CDR3 spans 18 amino acids. Trimming at V came to 2 bases and at J to 1 base, leaving 13 bases not matched to a gene. The V gene's germline CDR1 is MNHEY and CDR2 SMNVEV (reference sequence). The CDR3 here is CASSLTLGGGRGSYEQYF. CDR3 DNA: TGTGCCAGCAGTTTAACCCTCGGGGGGGGCCGTGGTTCCTACGAGCAGTACTTC.

This clonotype was picked up a small number of times. The chain employs TRBV12-3 or TRBV12-4 and TRBJ2-1; a possible D gene is TRBD1 (5 bases). The CDR3 consists of 15 residues. Trimming took 6 bases from V and 5 from J, leaving 17 bases between them. Here the CDR3 DNA reads TGTGCCAGCAGAATACGTCGGACAACCAACAATGAGCAGTTCTTC. It translates to CASRIRRTTNNEQFF.

The V gene is TRBV12-3 or TRBV12-4, the J gene TRBJ2-3, with a tentative D call TRBD1 (6 bases). Trimming left V 6 bases short and J 6 bases short, with 16 bases between. The CDR3 consists of 14 residues. This CDR3 is CASSIQGLVDTQYF. As DNA, the CDR3 is TGTGCCAGCAGCATACAGGGTCTCGTGGATACGCAGTATTTT.